This TCR beta chain appears in the sequencing data of a study of blood T cell repertoires in COVID-19. Study background: Material from acute and convalescent COVID-19 was sourced from the United States, Italy and Spain. PBMCs, B-cell-depleted T cells, or T cells were the source of the cDNA or gDNA that made up the material.

Germline V gene lookup returns CDR1 SNHLY and CDR2 FYNNEI. Deletions cut 2 bases from V and 2 bases from J, with 12 bases between. This CDR3 region has 15 residues. Per the study methods: Amplification from reference gene primers served as the basis for estimated nucleated cell counts. TCRdb's table, derived via immunoSEQ multiplex PCR, lists solely in-frame clones and lacks some. That table gives V, J and clone size, and the DNA gave D and trimming. The sample shows 100,000 to 150,000 clones, about 80% of them seen only once. Sequenced: peripheral blood. This sequence originates from a man aged 35-49 years with active or convalescent COVID-19. The rearrangement joins TRBV2 to TRBJ1-1; perhaps TRBD1 as D (5 bases). The CDR3 coding sequence is TGTGCCAGCAGTGAATCGGGCAGGGCAAACACTGAAGCTTTCTTT. Its translation is CASSESGRANTEAFF.